These 31 T cell receptor beta chains share one sample of origin, sequenced in a study of T cell repertoires in cytomegalovirus infection. One entry per CDR3 protein results from TCRdb running MiXCR on the reads. Among around 770,000 distinct CDR3 sequences listed, 25% to 35% were seen once. Their antigens remain unidentified. The source material was cultured CD8+ T cells from PBMCs, sampled from culture after CMV antigen stimulation. The receptors come from a human donor in good health (CMV status not recorded). Some clones in this sample may be carry-over from other donors' samples.

The V and J genes are TRBV20-1 and TRBJ2-3; 7 bases are a match to TRBD1. The ends lost 3 bases at V and 6 bases at J; junction bases unmatched: 9. CDR3 length: 14 residues. CDR1 DFQATT and CDR2 SNEGSKA come from the germline V gene (reference sequence). CDR3 coding DNA: TGCAGTGCTAGGGTGGCAGGGGGACGGGATACGCAGTATTTT. Residues: CSARVAGGRDTQYF.

There are a few counts of this clonotype. J is TRBJ1-2 and V is TRBV12-3 or TRBV12-4; D unresolved. The CDR3 has 11 residues. The V gene lost 2 bases and the J gene lost 6 bases, with 4 bases spanning the gap. CDR3 in DNA: TGTGCCAGCAGTTTACATCATGGCTACACCTTC. Translation gives CASSLHHGYTF.

CDR3 coding DNA: TGTGCCAGCAATACCGTCGTGGATAGCAATCAGCCCCAGCATTTT. Its protein is CASNTVVDSNQPQHF. The chain joins TRBV6-1 to TRBJ1-5; D not resolved. Germline loops: CDR1 MNHNS, CDR2 SASEGT. The CDR3 covers 15 residues. V gave up 7 bases and J gave up 0 bases, with 13 bases separating them.

This chain connects TRBV28 to TRBJ1-5; 9 nucleotides align to TRBD1. This CDR3 comprises 15 residues. The junction had 4 bases not matched to a gene; V was cut back by 5 bases and J by 2 bases. The V gene's germline CDR1 is MDHEN and CDR2 SYDVKM. CDR3 nucleotide sequence: TGTGCCAGCAGTAGGACAGGGGAGCGCAATCAGCCCCAGCATTTT. This sequence encodes CASSRTGERNQPQHF.

V is TRBV5-5 and J is TRBJ2-1; D remains unclear. V dropped 5 bases and J dropped 6 bases, with 3 bases sitting between them. The CDR3 is 10 residues long. Germline V lookup: CDR1 SGHKS, CDR2 YYEKEE (reference sequence). CDR3 DNA sequence: TGTGCCAGCAGAGTCAATGAGCAGTTCTTC. It specifies CASRVNEQFF.

Many counts were recorded for this clonotype. The chain joins TRBV7-6 to TRBJ2-5; 7 positions agree with TRBD1. Looked up from germline, CDR1 is SGHVS and CDR2 is FNYEAQ. V shed 3 bases, J shed 4 bases, and the junction held 8 bases outside the gene matches. CDR3 length equals 15 residues. The CDR3 nucleotides read TGTGCCAGCAGCTTGCCTGACAGGGCCGGAGAGACCCAGTACTTC. As protein: CASSLPDRAGETQYF.

The chain couples TRBV6-6 to TRBJ2-7; 9 bases align to TRBD2. This CDR3 is 15 amino acids long. The ends lost 6 bases at V and 6 bases at J; junction bases unmatched: 12. Germline V gene lookup returns CDR1 MNHNY and CDR2 SVGAGI (reference sequence). The CDR3 sequence: CASSPHMAGGSEQYV. The CDR3 bases are TGTGCCAGCAGCCCCCACATGGCGGGGGGGAGCGAGCAGTACGTC.

There are many counts of this clonotype. J is TRBJ2-1 and V is TRBV10-3; TRBD1 matches at 8 bases. This CDR3 is built from 16 residues. V lost 3 bases, J lost 4 bases, and 8 bases stayed unmatched. From germline, CDR1 is ENHRY and CDR2 SYGVKD. CDR3 in amino acids: CAISDPGQGWYNEQFF. In DNA form, the CDR3 reads TGTGCCATCAGTGACCCTGGACAGGGTTGGTACAATGAGCAGTTCTTC.

The V gene is TRBV24-1, the J gene TRBJ2-4, with 10 bases that match TRBD2. Trimming at V came to 8 bases and at J to 9 bases, leaving 12 bases not matched to a gene. The CDR3 sequence is 15 residues long. The germline gives CDR1 KGHDR, CDR2 SFDVKD. In DNA, the CDR3 is TGTGCCACCATGGAGCGGGGGGGACGAAACGCCATTCAGTACTTC. Its protein product is CATMERGGRNAIQYF.

In this sample, this clonotype turned up a few times. The V gene is TRBV6-6, the J gene TRBJ1-5, with a possible D match to TRBD1 (5 bases). The CDR3 runs 15 residues. Germline V lookup: CDR1 MNHNY, CDR2 SVGAGI (reference sequence). The germline V and J ends were trimmed by 7 bases and 4 bases, with 17 bases remaining between them. The CDR3: CASTEGPGLNQPQHF. CDR3 bases: TGTGCCAGCACCGAAGGTCCGGGGCTGAATCAGCCCCAGCATTTT.

This clonotype showed up just a few times. The chain has TRBV19 and TRBJ2-7; possibly TRBD1 for D (6 bases). Germline CDR1 and CDR2: LNHDA and SQIVND (reference sequence). V was trimmed by 4 bases and J by 0 bases, leaving 10 bases between them. The CDR3 length is 14 residues. The CDR3 here is CASSTPGHSYEQYF. DNA of the CDR3: TGTGCCAGTAGTACTCCGGGACACTCCTACGAGCAGTACTTC.

This chain uses TRBV2 with TRBJ1-6; perhaps TRBD1 as D (6 bases). This CDR3 region has 14 residues. The V and J ends lost 4 bases and 6 bases respectively, with 10 bases between them. Germline V lookup: CDR1 SNHLY, CDR2 FYNNEI. The CDR3 region is CASSAGAGNSPLHF. In DNA, the CDR3 is TGTGCCAGCAGTGCAGGGGCGGGTAATTCACCCCTCCACTTT.

The chain has TRBV5-1 and TRBJ1-1, with TRBD1 identical over 8 bases. V gave up 4 bases and J gave up 10 bases; unmatched junction bases: 18. Germline CDR1 reads SGHRS; CDR2 reads YFSETQ. This CDR3 spans 16 amino acids. CDR3 sequence reads: CASSVTGAASGSGAFF. In nucleotides, the CDR3 is TGCGCCAGCAGCGTGACAGGGGCCGCCTCGGGTTCCGGAGCTTTCTTT.

This clonotype was observed a few times. The rearrangement joins TRBV6-1 to TRBJ2-5, with a tentative D call TRBD2 (7 bases). CDR3 length equals 15 residues. Trimming took off 6 bases at V and 4 bases at J, with 18 bases between the two ends. Per the germline V gene, CDR1 is MNHNS and CDR2 is SASEGT. This chain's CDR3 is CASSGSPGGPETQYF. CDR3 in DNA: TGTGCCAGCAGCGGGTCTCCGGGGGGCCCAGAGACCCAGTACTTC.

The sample holds a few counts of this clonotype. V is TRBV7-9 and J is TRBJ1-6; no clear D. The ends were cut back, 3 bases at V and 14 bases at J, with 11 bases in the middle. The CDR3 runs 12 residues. Germline lookup yields CDR1 SEHNR and CDR2 FQNEAQ (reference sequence). CDR3 region: CASSFPRGALHF. CDR3 nucleotide sequence: TGTGCCAGCAGCTTCCCCCGGGGAGCCCTCCACTTT.

A few counts support this clonotype. The genes are TRBV7-9 and TRBJ1-2; a possible D gene is TRBD1 (5 bases). This CDR3 is built from 13 residues. Germline assignment: CDR1 SEHNR and CDR2 FQNEAQ (reference sequence). V lost 3 bases and J 6 bases, leaving 11 bases between the germline ends. The CDR3 DNA reads TGTGCCAGCAGCTTTGGGACGGCGGATGGCTACACCTTC. Amino acid sequence: CASSFGTADGYTF.

This chain uses TRBV6-2 or TRBV6-3 with TRBJ2-5, with no clear D. Germline V gene lookup returns CDR1 MNHEY and CDR2 SVGEGT. The CDR3 runs 13 residues. The V end lost 2 bases, the J end lost 5 bases, and 9 bases lay between the germline ends. In nucleotides, the CDR3 is TGTGCCAGCAGTTACACCCGAGCGGAGACCCAGTACTTC. It specifies CASSYTRAETQYF.

This clonotype turned up a few times. The rearrangement uses TRBV7-9 and TRBJ1-4, with D unclear. Per the germline V gene, CDR1 is SEHNR and CDR2 is FQNEAQ (reference sequence). V lost 8 bases and J 1 base, leaving 23 bases between the germline ends. This CDR3 contains 18 residues. The chain's CDR3 is CASRTGPPLLGTNEKLFF. The CDR3 coding sequence is TGTGCCAGCCGAACCGGACCTCCCTTGTTGGGAACTAATGAAAAACTGTTTTTT.

This clonotype was seen more than once but under ten times. The V and J genes are TRBV27 and TRBJ1-2; no definite D call. The CDR3 runs 15 residues. The germline V gene has CDR1 MNHEY and CDR2 SMNVEV (reference sequence). V lost 5 bases, J lost 0 bases, and 13 bases lay in between. This CDR3 is CASSPQALPNYGYTF. Written as DNA, the CDR3 is TGTGCCAGCAGTCCCCAGGCCCTACCTAACTATGGCTACACCTTC.

The genes are TRBV29-1 and TRBJ2-3; TRBD2 matches 9 bases. The ends lost 0 bases at V and 7 bases at J; junction bases unmatched: 5. This CDR3 contains 14 residues. The germline V gene has CDR1 SQVTM and CDR2 ANQGSEA. The CDR3 DNA sequence: TGCAGCGTTGAAGAGGCGGGGGGGCATAATACGCAGTATTTT. Its protein is CSVEEAGGHNTQYF.

This clonotype has ten or more counts. The chain is built from TRBV10-3 and TRBJ1-2; D is possibly TRBD1 (5 bases). With 11 bases removed from V and 4 bases from J, the gap between germline ends came to 20 bases. Germline lookup yields CDR1 ENHRY and CDR2 SYGVKD. The CDR3 loop spans 14 amino acids. The CDR3 reads CAAQGGGRGYGYTF. DNA of the CDR3: TGTGCCGCTCAAGGCGGGGGAAGGGGCTATGGCTACACCTTC.

This clonotype appeared a few times. The chain's CDR3 is CASSFRPHSNQPQHF. The CDR3 bases are TGTGCCAGCAGTTTCCGACCCCATAGCAATCAGCCCCAGCATTTT. The rearrangement joins TRBV12-3 or TRBV12-4 to TRBJ1-5, with unresolved D. This CDR3 has 15 residues. V was pared by 3 bases and J by 0 bases, with 9 bases between.

The chain recombines TRBV4-1 with TRBJ2-3; 7 bases are shared with TRBD1. J was trimmed by 4 bases and V by 2 bases; bases with no gene match: 3. Germline V lookup: CDR1 MGHRA, CDR2 YSYEKL. The CDR3 is 14 amino acids. The CDR3 nucleotides are TGCGCCAGCAGCCAACGGACAGGCGCAGATACGCAGTATTTT. Its translation is CASSQRTGADTQYF.

This clonotype has more than one count but fewer than ten. The chain couples TRBV7-6 to TRBJ2-5, with 8 bases fitting TRBD1. This CDR3 is built from 20 residues. V lost 2 bases to trimming and J lost 1 base; unmatched junction nucleotides: 18. The V gene's germline CDR1 is SGHVS and CDR2 FNYEAQ. Here the CDR3 reads CASSLPPGQDHLRRQETQYF. CDR3 nucleotide sequence: TGTGCCAGCAGCTTACCTCCGGGACAGGACCACCTCCGCCGCCAAGAGACCCAGTACTTC.

V usage is TRBV6-6 and J usage is TRBJ1-6, with 7 nucleotides matching TRBD1. Germline CDR1 reads MNHNY; CDR2 reads SVGAGI (reference sequence). The CDR3 sequence is 12 residues long. Trimming removed 5 bases from V and 14 bases from J; junction bases left unmatched: 6. The CDR3 loop is CASSKGQLALHF. In nucleotides, the CDR3 is TGTGCCAGCAGTAAGGGACAGTTGGCCCTCCACTTT.

The CDR3, as DNA: TGTGCCAGCAGTTTAAATGGGCGGCGAGAGACCCAGTACTTC. As protein: CASSLNGRRETQYF. This sequence joins TRBV27 and TRBJ2-5; D is unclear. V lost 2 bases and J lost 4, with 11 bases in between. This CDR3 comprises 14 residues. CDR1 is MNHEY and CDR2 is SMNVEV in the germline V gene (reference sequence).

The chain has TRBV12-3 or TRBV12-4 and TRBJ2-7; unclear D gene. The CDR3 contains 14 residues. V lost 7 bases, J lost 6 bases, and 19 bases lay in between. This chain's CDR3 is CASTLTSSLGEQYF. Written as DNA, the CDR3 is TGTGCCAGCACCTTGACCTCATCCCTAGGCGAGCAGTACTTC.

The rearrangement uses TRBV6-8 and TRBJ2-7; D possibly corresponds to TRBD1 (6 bases). The V end was cut by 3 bases, the J end by 3 bases, with 12 bases between. Germline-derived CDR1 and CDR2 are MNHGY and SAAAGT. CDR3 length equals 14 residues. In nucleotides, the CDR3 is TGTGCCAGCAGTTATCAGGGGACCTACTACGAGCAGTACGTC. Protein: CASSYQGTYYEQYV.

The chain recombines TRBV20-1 with TRBJ1-5; 10 bases line up with TRBD1. From germline, CDR1 is DFQATT and CDR2 SNEGSKA (reference sequence). V lost 4 bases to trimming and J lost 0 bases; unmatched junction nucleotides: 3. CDR3 size: 15 residues. The CDR3 DNA is TGCAGTGCTATGGGGACAGGGGATAGCAATCAGCCCCAGCATTTT. Translation gives CSAMGTGDSNQPQHF.

Only a few counts were recorded for this clonotype. The rearrangement joins TRBV7-6 to TRBJ1-1; D call uncertain. V lost 5 bases, J lost 1 base, and 14 bases lay in between. There are 15 residues in the CDR3. CDR1 is SGHVS and CDR2 is FNYEAQ in the germline V gene. CDR3 nucleotides: TGTGCCAGCAGCCCTTATCTGACGGCGAACACTGAAGCTTTCTTT. Its protein is CASSPYLTANTEAFF.

This clonotype has a handful of counts. This chain joins TRBV7-6 and TRBJ1-1; D perhaps matches TRBD1 (6 bases). V dropped 3 bases and J dropped 7 bases, with 18 bases sitting between them. Per germline, CDR1 SGHVS and CDR2 FNYEAQ. This CDR3 is built from 15 residues. The CDR3, as DNA: TGTGCCAGCAGCTTGGGCCAACTAGGGGGAAATGAAGCTTTCTTT. It codes for CASSLGQLGGNEAFF.